The source of this TCR beta chain is a study of T cell responses to AZD1222 COVID-19 vaccine. The study, taken as a whole, reports: Clonal diversity may have been underestimated, and the donors were mostly white British, with more females than males.

The data were produced by immunoSEQ multiplex PCR, yet TCRdb's version contains in-frame clones alone and is incomplete. The top ten hold just over 5% of the sample, which has approximately 160,000 clones, approximately 94% seen once. Concerning this clone itself: What it recognizes is unknown.

This CDR3 is built from 12 residues. Looked up from germline, CDR1 is SGDLS and CDR2 is YYNGEE. V gave up 0 bases and J gave up 10 bases, with 8 bases separating them. Sequencing was performed on peripheral blood, taken 28 days after the second AZD1222 dose. The TCR comes from an adult who received the AZD1222 COVID-19 vaccine. The genes are TRBV9 and TRBJ2-1, with D maybe TRBD1 (6 bases). CDR3 coding DNA: TGTGCCAGCAGCGTAGGGGACACCGAGCAGTTCTTC. Translating it yields CASSVGDTEQFF.